What follows are 29 T cell receptor beta chains derived from one specimen sequenced in a study of vaccination effects on CD4 cells after COVID-19. These receptors have no identified antigens. Subsequent to a culture period of under twelve days, CD4+ T cells were isolated. Between March and December 2020, the person had a SARS-CoV-2 infection that PCR confirmed. Participants were given two doses of BNT162b2 or mRNA-1273 vaccine. Some clones are missing from TCRdb's copy, which holds only in-frame ones; the method was immunoSEQ multiplex PCR. The sample carries roughly 30,000 clones, about 75% recorded once. The sequenced sample was CD4+ T cells from PBMCs cultured without peptide, obtained after COVID-19 vaccination. Source of these receptors: a human donor who had a prior SARS-CoV-2 infection.

This chain uses TRBV12-2 with TRBJ2-5; the table's D call of TRBD2 was not tested on the DNA. TRBV12-2 corresponds to a pseudogene. CDR3 size: 18 residues. CDR3 region: CAPKRGGLDKAPEETQYF. In DNA form, the CDR3 reads TGTGCACCGAAGAGGGGGGGCCTAGACAAGGCCCCCGAGGAGACCCAGTACTTC.

V gene TRBV6-2 or TRBV6-3 combines with J gene TRBJ1-1, with 7 positions matching TRBD1. Trimming at V came to 6 bases and at J to 3 bases, leaving 4 bases not matched to a gene. The germline V gene has CDR1 MNHEY and CDR2 SVGEGT. The CDR3 extends over 13 amino acids. DNA of the CDR3: TGTGCCAGCAGCAAGGGACAGTACACTGAAGCTTTCTTT. Protein sequence: CASSKGQYTEAFF.

The rearrangement joins TRBV4-1 to TRBJ1-1; TRBD1 matches 7 bases. The CDR3 loop spans 22 amino acids. Germline V gives CDR1 MGHRA, CDR2 YSYEKL. V lost 2 bases to trimming and J lost 0 bases; unmatched junction nucleotides: 24. The CDR3 is CASSQIDFWRGRDSRMNTEAFF. The CDR3 nucleotides read TGCGCCAGCAGCCAAATTGATTTCTGGAGGGGACGGGACAGTAGGATGAACACTGAAGCTTTCTTT.

The rearrangement joins TRBV19 to TRBJ2-1, with 11 bases matching TRBD2. Trimming cost V 3 bases and J 4 bases; bases outside gene matches: 8. The germline V gene encodes CDR1 LNHDA and CDR2 SQIVND (reference sequence). CDR3 size: 17 residues. CDR3 in amino acids: CASSIAASGGYYNEQFF. The CDR3 DNA is TGTGCCAGTAGTATCGCGGCTAGCGGGGGGTATTACAATGAGCAGTTCTTC.

This clone occurred once. The genes are TRBV18 and TRBJ1-2; perhaps TRBD1 as D (5 bases). Trimming took 2 bases from V and 8 from J, leaving 12 bases between them. Per the germline V gene, CDR1 is KGHSH and CDR2 is LQKENI. The CDR3 runs to 13 residues. CDR3 DNA: TGTGCCAGCTCACCAGTCGGGGCTGGCGGCTACACCTTC. This codes for CASSPVGAGGYTF.

V is TRBV4-1 and J is TRBJ1-4; D is undetermined. V lost 5 bases and J lost 0, with 16 bases in between. The germline gives CDR1 MGHRA, CDR2 YSYEKL. The CDR3 has 17 amino acids. The CDR3 DNA reads as TGCGCCAGCAGCGCGGGGTATTCGGGCCCAACTAATGAAAAACTGTTTTTT. Protein product: CASSAGYSGPTNEKLFF.

V is TRBV7-2 and J is TRBJ1-2; D is unclear. The CDR3 is made up of 14 amino acids. The V end lost 4 bases, the J end lost 4 bases, and 13 bases lay between the germline ends. Germline values: CDR1 SGHTA, CDR2 FQGNSA. CDR3 region: CASSWYAASYGYTF. DNA of the CDR3: TGTGCCAGCAGCTGGTACGCAGCTAGCTATGGCTACACCTTC.

The chain links TRBV18 to TRBJ2-4, with 9 bases that match TRBD2. The CDR3 spans 14 residues. Germline V CDR1 and CDR2: KGHSH, LQKENI. With 2 bases clipped from V and 8 bases from J, the junction kept 4 bases outside the gene matches. This CDR3 reads CASSPSSGVDIQYF. For the CDR3, the DNA is TGTGCCAGCTCACCATCTAGCGGGGTTGACATTCAGTACTTC.

V and J are TRBV5-4 and TRBJ1-1; TRBD1 might be the D (5 bases). Germline lookup yields CDR1 SGHNT and CDR2 YYREEE (reference sequence). Trimming pared 4 bases from V and 1 base from J, leaving 14 bases between. There are 15 residues in the CDR3. This CDR3 is CASSPGGVRNTEAFF. The CDR3 DNA sequence: TGTGCCAGCAGCCCGGGAGGGGTTCGGAACACTGAAGCTTTCTTT.

The sample holds one count of this clone. The chain joins TRBV11-2 to TRBJ2-3; D uncertain. Germline-derived CDR1 and CDR2 are SGHAT and FQNNGV. The V gene lost 1 base and the J gene lost 2 bases, with 7 bases spanning the gap. This CDR3 contains 14 residues. The CDR3 nucleotides read TGTGCCAGCAGCTTAGCCCCACACACAGATACGCAGTATTTT. Translated: CASSLAPHTDTQYF. Variable domain in full (rest from reference TRBV11-2 and TRBJ2-3): EAGVAQSPRYKIIEKRQSVAFWCNPISGHATLYWYQQILGQGPKLLIQFQNNGVVDDSQLPKDRFSAERLKGVDSTLKIQPAKLEDSAVYLCASSLAPHTDTQYFGPGTRLTVL.

This clone was observed a handful of times. The rearrangement joins TRBV5-5 to TRBJ1-1, with a possible D match to TRBD1 (6 bases). Per germline, CDR1 SGHKS and CDR2 YYEKEE (reference sequence). The CDR3 has 15 residues. Trimming took 4 bases from V and 10 from J, leaving 23 bases between them. In DNA form, the CDR3 reads TGTGCCAGCAGCCCGACCGCAGGGGATGGGAGGGGAGCTTTCTTT. This translates into CASSPTAGDGRGAFF.

This chain joins TRBV7-9 and TRBJ2-5; no reliable D call. This CDR3 comprises 13 residues. The V and J ends lost 10 bases and 4 bases respectively, with 16 bases between them. Germline values: CDR1 SEHNR, CDR2 FQNEAQ (reference sequence). Written as DNA, the CDR3 is TGTGCCACCATTCGTACGGGCGGAGAGACCCAGTACTTC. Its protein is CATIRTGGETQYF.

The chain links TRBV4-1 to TRBJ1-5; the D is unclear. The CDR3 spans 15 residues. Germline V gene sequence: CDR1 MGHRA, CDR2 YSYEKL. The V and J ends lost 3 bases and 3 bases respectively, with 12 bases between them. The DNA of the CDR3 is TGCGCCAGCAGCCACGGCCGGGCTTACAATCAGCCCCAGCATTTT. Protein sequence: CASSHGRAYNQPQHF.

V and J are TRBV6-6 and TRBJ2-1, with 8 bases aligning to TRBD2. The CDR3 is made up of 15 amino acids. After removal of 6 bases from V and 4 bases from J, the junction contained 8 bases not matched to a gene. The V gene's germline CDR1 is MNHNY and CDR2 SVGAGI (reference sequence). CDR3 coding DNA: TGTGCCAGCAGACCCAGCGGGGGAGAATACAATGAGCAGTTCTTC. Its protein product is CASRPSGGEYNEQFF.

J is TRBJ1-5 and V is TRBV2; D might be TRBD1 (5 bases). V shed 3 bases and J shed 2 bases, with 11 bases lying between them. Germline V gene data show CDR1 as SNHLY and CDR2 as FYNNEI. CDR3 length equals 15 residues. CDR3 in amino acids: CASSDWGYGNQPQHF. DNA for the CDR3: TGTGCCAGCAGTGATTGGGGGTATGGCAATCAGCCCCAGCATTTT. Looking up the rest from reference TRBV2 and TRBJ1-5 gives the full variable domain: EPEVTQTPSHQVTQMGQEVILRCVPISNHLYFYWYRQILGQKVEFLVSFYNNEISEKSEIFDDQFSVERPDGSNFTLKIRSTKLEDSAMYFCASSDWGYGNQPQHFGDGTRLSIL.

Details on this clone: An end of the junction differs from the germline gene, which may be a read error. The J gene is TRBJ2-5, the V gene TRBV5-6, with 14 bases identical to TRBD2. This CDR3 is built from 16 residues. From germline, CDR1 is SGHDT and CDR2 YYEEEE. This chain's CDR3 is CASNLTSGGATETQYF. CDR3 in DNA: TGTGCCAGCAACTTGACTAGCGGGGGGGCTACCGAGACCCAGTACTTC.

This rearrangement joins TRBV29-1 to TRBJ2-2, with 9 bases aligning to TRBD1. Germline-derived CDR1 and CDR2 are SQVTM and ANQGSEA. Trimming cost V 6 bases and J 6 bases; bases outside gene matches: 8. This CDR3 has 14 residues. The CDR3 bases are TGCAGCGTAAGGGACAGGGCCCTTGCCGGGGAGCTGTTTTTT. Its translation: CSVRDRALAGELFF.

V is TRBV5-1 and J is TRBJ2-1; weak D call: TRBD2 (6 bases). The CDR3 spans 14 residues. V was trimmed by 2 bases and J by 7 bases, leaving 13 bases between them. Germline-derived CDR1 and CDR2 are SGHRS and YFSETQ. The CDR3, as DNA: TGCGCCAGCAGCTTAGCAAGCGGGTTGAATGAGCAGTTCTTC. Its translation: CASSLASGLNEQFF. The whole variable domain, remainder taken from reference TRBV5-1 and TRBJ2-1, is KAGVTQTPRYLIKTRGQQVTLSCSPISGHRSVSWYQQTPGQGLQFLFEYFSETQRNKGNFPGRFSGRQFSNSRSEMNVSTLELGDSALYLCASSLASGLNEQFFGPGTRLTVL.

J is TRBJ1-1 and V is TRBV6-2 or TRBV6-3; 7 nucleotides align to TRBD1. Germline trimming cut 0 bases from V and 4 bases from J; bases unmatched to any gene: 11. The CDR3 consists of 17 residues. Per germline, CDR1 MNHEY and CDR2 SVGEGT. The CDR3 nucleotides read TGTGCCAGCAGTTACTCTCGCTACAGGGGTTTGGGCACTGAAGCTTTCTTT. It specifies CASSYSRYRGLGTEAFF.

This sequence joins TRBV5-1 and TRBJ2-5; 7 bases are a match to TRBD2. The CDR3 totals 17 residues. The germline CDR1 and CDR2 sequences are SGHRS and YFSETQ. The V gene end was trimmed by 4 bases and the J gene end by 2 bases; junction bases not matched to a gene: 14. In DNA, the CDR3 is TGCGCCAGCAGCCCCGGGACTACTGGGGGGGAGCAAGAGACCCAGTACTTC. Residues: CASSPGTTGGEQETQYF. Supplemented by reference TRBV5-1 and TRBJ2-5, the full variable domain reads KAGVTQTPRYLIKTRGQQVTLSCSPISGHRSVSWYQQTPGQGLQFLFEYFSETQRNKGNFPGRFSGRQFSNSRSEMNVSTLELGDSALYLCASSPGTTGGEQETQYFGPGTRLLVL.

The chain recombines TRBV7-2 with TRBJ2-3, with TRBD2 as a possible D gene (5 bases). Germline V lookup: CDR1 SGHTA, CDR2 FQGNSA. The CDR3 is made up of 16 amino acids. V shed 2 bases and J shed 5 bases, with 17 bases lying between them. The CDR3 sequence is CASSLSGASAGDTQYF. The CDR3 DNA reads TGTGCCAGCAGCTTATCTGGCGCGAGCGCGGGAGATACGCAGTATTTT.

The genes are TRBV18 and TRBJ2-3, with D uncertain. This CDR3 has 15 residues. Trimming stripped 6 bases from V and 1 base from J, with 14 bases between. Germline-derived CDR1 and CDR2 are KGHSH and LQKENI. CDR3 bases: TGTGCCAGCTCCCTCTACATTTACGGCACAGATACGCAGTATTTT. Its translation is CASSLYIYGTDTQYF. Combining the CDR3 with reference TRBV18 and TRBJ2-3 gives the whole variable domain NAGVMQNPRHLVRRRGQEARLRCSPMKGHSHVYWYRQLPEEGLKFMVYLQKENIIDESGMPKERFSAEFPKEGPSILRIQQVVRGDSAAYFCASSLYIYGTDTQYFGPGTRLTVL.

This clone showed up just a few times. The chain has TRBV5-1 and TRBJ1-1; no definite D call. Germline-derived CDR1 and CDR2 are SGHRS and YFSETQ. The CDR3 is made up of 15 amino acids. V lost 1 base, J lost 5 bases, and 15 bases lay in between. The CDR3 DNA is TGCGCCAGCAGCTTGCGTGAGGGCGGGAGGACTGAAGCTTTCTTT. Protein: CASSLREGGRTEAFF.

The chain employs TRBV15 and TRBJ2-3, with 9 bases aligning to TRBD1. Germline lookup yields CDR1 LNHNV and CDR2 YYDKDF (reference sequence). V dropped 0 bases and J dropped 6; count of bases not matched to a gene: 7. This CDR3 region has 16 residues. CDR3 coding DNA: TGTGCCACCAGCAGAGATCGGACAGGGGCAGGGGATACGCAGTATTTT. This encodes CATSRDRTGAGDTQYF.

This sequence joins TRBV11-3 and TRBJ2-1; D is possibly TRBD1 (5 bases). Germline loops: CDR1 SGHNT, CDR2 YENEEA. The V end lost 3 bases, the J end lost 10 bases, and 13 bases lay between the germline ends. This CDR3 region has 13 residues. The CDR3 here is CASSFLDRGEQFF. The CDR3 coding sequence is TGTGCCAGCAGCTTCCTAGATAGGGGAGAGCAGTTCTTC.

This clone occurred once. This chain uses TRBV30 with TRBJ2-1; D unresolved. The CDR3 covers 12 residues. CDR1 and CDR2 from the germline V gene are GTSNPN and SVGIG (reference sequence). V lost 1 base, J lost 10 bases, and 11 bases lay in between. CDR3: CAWSGYTREQFF. The CDR3 nucleotides read TGTGCCTGGAGTGGGTACACGCGGGAGCAGTTCTTC.

The V gene is TRBV30, the J gene TRBJ1-2; TRBD1 might be the D (6 bases). V lost 0 bases and J 9 bases, leaving 14 bases between the germline ends. This CDR3 region has 13 residues. Germline values: CDR1 GTSNPN, CDR2 SVGIG (reference sequence). CDR3 nucleotides: TGTGCCTGGAGTGTACGGCAGGGGTTGAGCTACACCTTC. Residues: CAWSVRQGLSYTF.

This chain uses TRBV7-9 with TRBJ1-4, with 9 positions matching TRBD1. The CDR3 is 15 residues long. CDR1 and CDR2 from the germline V gene are SEHNR and FQNEAQ (reference sequence). With V trimmed by 2 bases and J by 8 bases, 6 bases remained unmatched. The CDR3 loop reads CASSLHTGGSEKLFF. In DNA, the CDR3 is TGTGCCAGCAGCTTACACACAGGGGGCTCGGAAAAACTGTTTTTT.

This chain links TRBV4-3 with TRBJ1-2, with TRBD1 identical over 7 bases. V lost 3 bases and J lost 6; bases outside the gene matches: 10. CDR1 and CDR2 from the germline V gene are LGHNA and YSLEER. The CDR3 is 15 amino acids. CDR3 protein: CASSQGTSTGNGYTF. CDR3 nucleotides: TGCGCCAGCAGCCAGGGTACCTCGACAGGGAATGGCTACACCTTC.